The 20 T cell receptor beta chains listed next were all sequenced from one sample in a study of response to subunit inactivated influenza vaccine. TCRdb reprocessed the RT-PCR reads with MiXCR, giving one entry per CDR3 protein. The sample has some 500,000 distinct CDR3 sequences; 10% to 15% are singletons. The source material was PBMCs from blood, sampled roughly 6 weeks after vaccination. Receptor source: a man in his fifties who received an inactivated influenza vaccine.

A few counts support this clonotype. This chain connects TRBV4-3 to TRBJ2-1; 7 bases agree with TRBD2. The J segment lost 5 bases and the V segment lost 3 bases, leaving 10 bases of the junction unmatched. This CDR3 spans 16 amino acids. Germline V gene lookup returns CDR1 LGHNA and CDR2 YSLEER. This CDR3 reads CASSHPPPSGNNEQFF. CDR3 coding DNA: TGCGCCAGCAGCCATCCTCCCCCTAGCGGCAACAATGAGCAGTTCTTC.

The CDR3 nucleotides are TGTGCCAGCAGCTTGGCGACAGCGGGGGGGAACAATGAGCAGTTCTTC. It yields the protein CASSLATAGGNNEQFF. The rearrangement links TRBV5-6 to TRBJ2-1; 10 nucleotides line up with TRBD2. The CDR3 has 16 amino acids. Looked up from germline, CDR1 is SGHDT and CDR2 is YYEEEE. V trimming: 0 bases; J trimming: 5 bases; junction bases outside the gene matches: 5.

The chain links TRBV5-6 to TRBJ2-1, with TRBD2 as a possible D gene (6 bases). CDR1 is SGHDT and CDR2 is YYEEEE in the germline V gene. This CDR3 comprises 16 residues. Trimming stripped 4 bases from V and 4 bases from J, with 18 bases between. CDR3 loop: CASSPLTGVSYNEQFF. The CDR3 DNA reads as TGTGCCAGCAGCCCCTTGACGGGAGTTTCTTACAATGAGCAGTTCTTC. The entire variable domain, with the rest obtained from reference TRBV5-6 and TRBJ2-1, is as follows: DAGVTQSPTHLIKTRGQQVTLRCSPKSGHDTVSWYQQALGQGPQFIFQYYEEEERQRGNFPDRFSGHQFPNYSSELNVNALLLGDSALYLCASSPLTGVSYNEQFFGPGTRLTVL.

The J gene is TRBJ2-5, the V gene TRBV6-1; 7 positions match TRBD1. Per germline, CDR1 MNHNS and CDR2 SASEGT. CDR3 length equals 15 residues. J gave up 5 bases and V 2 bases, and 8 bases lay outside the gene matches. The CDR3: CASSEQGGQGETQYF. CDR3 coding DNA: TGTGCCAGCAGTGAACAAGGGGGCCAAGGGGAGACCCAGTACTTC.

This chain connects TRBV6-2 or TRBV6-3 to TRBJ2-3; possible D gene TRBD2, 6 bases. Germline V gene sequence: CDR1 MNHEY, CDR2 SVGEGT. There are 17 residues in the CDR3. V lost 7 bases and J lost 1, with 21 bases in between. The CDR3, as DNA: TGTGCCAGCACCCCCCGTTCTGGGACTCCACGCACAGATACGCAGTATTTT. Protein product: CASTPRSGTPRTDTQYF.

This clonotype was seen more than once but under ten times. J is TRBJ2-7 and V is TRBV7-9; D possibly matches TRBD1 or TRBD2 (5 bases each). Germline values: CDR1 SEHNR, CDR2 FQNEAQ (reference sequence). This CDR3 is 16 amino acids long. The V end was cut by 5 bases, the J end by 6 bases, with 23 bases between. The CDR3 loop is CASSPIRGTRIGEQYF. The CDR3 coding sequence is TGTGCCAGCAGCCCGATTAGGGGCACTAGAATTGGCGAGCAGTACTTC. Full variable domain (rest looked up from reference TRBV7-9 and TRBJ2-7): DTGVSQNPRHKITKRGQNVTFRCDPISEHNRLYWYRQTLGQGPEFLTYFQNEAQLEKSRLLSDRFSAERPKGSFSTLEIQRTEQGDSAMYLCASSPIRGTRIGEQYFGPGTRLTVT.

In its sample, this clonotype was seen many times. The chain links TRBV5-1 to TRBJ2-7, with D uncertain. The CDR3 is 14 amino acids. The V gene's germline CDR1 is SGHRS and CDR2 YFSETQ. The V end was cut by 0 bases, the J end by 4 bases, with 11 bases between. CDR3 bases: TGCGCCAGCAGCTTGGATTCAGGTCGGTACGAGCAGTACTTC. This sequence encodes CASSLDSGRYEQYF. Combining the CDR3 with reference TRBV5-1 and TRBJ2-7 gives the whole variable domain KAGVTQTPRYLIKTRGQQVTLSCSPISGHRSVSWYQQTPGQGLQFLFEYFSETQRNKGNFPGRFSGRQFSNSRSEMNVSTLELGDSALYLCASSLDSGRYEQYFGPGTRLTVT.

The DNA of the CDR3 is TGTGCCACCAGTGATTTAGGGCAGGGAACAATGGGGACCCAGTACTTC. It encodes CATSDLGQGTMGTQYF. V usage is TRBV24-1 and J usage is TRBJ2-5, with a possible D match to TRBD1 (5 bases). Trimming cost V 1 base and J 7 bases, with 18 bases left between them. In germline, CDR1 is KGHDR, CDR2 SFDVKD. This CDR3 contains 16 residues.

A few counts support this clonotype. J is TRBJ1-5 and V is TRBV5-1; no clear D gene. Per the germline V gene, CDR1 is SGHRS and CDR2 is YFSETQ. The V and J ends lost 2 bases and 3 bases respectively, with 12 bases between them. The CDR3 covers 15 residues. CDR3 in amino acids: CASSFSGANNQPQHF. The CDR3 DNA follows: TGCGCCAGCAGCTTTAGTGGAGCGAACAATCAGCCCCAGCATTTT.

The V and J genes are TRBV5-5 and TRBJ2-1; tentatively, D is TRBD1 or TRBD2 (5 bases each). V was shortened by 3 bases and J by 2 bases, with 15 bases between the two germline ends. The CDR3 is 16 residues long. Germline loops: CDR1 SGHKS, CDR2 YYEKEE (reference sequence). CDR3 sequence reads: CASSSNRVGAYNEQFF. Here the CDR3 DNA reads TGTGCCAGCAGCTCAAACCGGGTGGGGGCCTACAATGAGCAGTTCTTC.

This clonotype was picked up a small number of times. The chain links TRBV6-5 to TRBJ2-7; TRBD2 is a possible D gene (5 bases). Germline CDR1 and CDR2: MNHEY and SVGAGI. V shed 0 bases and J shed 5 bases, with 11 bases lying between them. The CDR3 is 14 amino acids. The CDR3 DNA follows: TGTGCCAGCAGTTACTCGAGACACGGGGACGAGCAGTACTTC. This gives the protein CASSYSRHGDEQYF.

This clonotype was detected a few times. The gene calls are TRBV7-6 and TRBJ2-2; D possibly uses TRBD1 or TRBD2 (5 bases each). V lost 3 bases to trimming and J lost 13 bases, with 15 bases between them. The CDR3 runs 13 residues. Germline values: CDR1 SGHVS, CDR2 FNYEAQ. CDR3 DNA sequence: TGTGCCAGCAGCTTCGGGACCTCCGCACGGCTGTTTTTT. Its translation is CASSFGTSARLFF. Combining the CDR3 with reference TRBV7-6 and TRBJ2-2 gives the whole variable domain GAGVSQSPRYKVTKRGQDVALRCDPISGHVSLYWYRQALGQGPEFLTYFNYEAQQDKSGLPNDRFSAERPEGSISTLTIQRTEQRDSAMYRCASSFGTSARLFFGEGSRLTVL.

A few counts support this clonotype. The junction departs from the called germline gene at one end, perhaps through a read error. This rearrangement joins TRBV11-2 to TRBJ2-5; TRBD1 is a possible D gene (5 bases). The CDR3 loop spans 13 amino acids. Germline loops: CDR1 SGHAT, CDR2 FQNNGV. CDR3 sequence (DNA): TGTGCCAGCAGCGTAGACAGCCTAGAGACCCAGTACTTC. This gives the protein CASSVDSLETQYF.

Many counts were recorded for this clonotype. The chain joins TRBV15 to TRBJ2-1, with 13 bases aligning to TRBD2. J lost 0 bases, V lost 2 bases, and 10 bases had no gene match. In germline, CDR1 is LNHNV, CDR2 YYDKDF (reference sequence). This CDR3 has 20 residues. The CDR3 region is CATSRRIGLAGAGSYNEQFF. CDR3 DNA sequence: TGTGCCACCAGCAGACGAATAGGACTAGCGGGAGCTGGCTCCTACAATGAGCAGTTCTTC.

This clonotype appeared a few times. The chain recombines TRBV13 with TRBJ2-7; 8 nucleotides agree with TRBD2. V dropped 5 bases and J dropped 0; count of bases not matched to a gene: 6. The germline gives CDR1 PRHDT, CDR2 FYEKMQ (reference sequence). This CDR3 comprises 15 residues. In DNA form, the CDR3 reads TGTGCCAGCAGCCGTAGCGGGGCGAGCTCCTACGAGCAGTACTTC. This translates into CASSRSGASSYEQYF.

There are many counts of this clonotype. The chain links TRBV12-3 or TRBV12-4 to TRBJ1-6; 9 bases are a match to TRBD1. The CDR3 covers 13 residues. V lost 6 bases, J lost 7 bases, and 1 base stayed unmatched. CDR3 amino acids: CASRDRGNSPLHF. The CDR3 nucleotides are TGTGCCAGCAGGGACAGGGGCAATTCACCCCTCCACTTT.

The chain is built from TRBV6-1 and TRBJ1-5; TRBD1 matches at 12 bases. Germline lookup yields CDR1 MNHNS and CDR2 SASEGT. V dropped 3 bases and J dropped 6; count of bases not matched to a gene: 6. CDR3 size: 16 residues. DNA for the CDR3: TGTGCCAGCAGTGACGGGGACAGGGGGCTGACTCAGCCCCAGCATTTT. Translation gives CASSDGDRGLTQPQHF.

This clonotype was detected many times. CDR3 DNA sequence: TGCGCCAGCAGCCAAGGGCATTACTCCTACGAGCAGTACTTC. The encoded protein is CASSQGHYSYEQYF. V usage is TRBV4-3 and J usage is TRBJ2-7, with D unclear. The CDR3 totals 14 residues. Per the germline V gene, CDR1 is LGHNA and CDR2 is YSLEER. Trimming stripped 1 base from V and 0 bases from J, with 7 bases between.

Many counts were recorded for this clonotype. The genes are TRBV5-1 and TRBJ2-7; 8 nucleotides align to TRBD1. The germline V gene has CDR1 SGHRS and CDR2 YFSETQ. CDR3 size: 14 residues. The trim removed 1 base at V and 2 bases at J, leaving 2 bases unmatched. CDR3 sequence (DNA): TGCGCCAGCAGCTTGTCGGGACAGGCCTACGAGCAGTACTTC. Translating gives CASSLSGQAYEQYF.

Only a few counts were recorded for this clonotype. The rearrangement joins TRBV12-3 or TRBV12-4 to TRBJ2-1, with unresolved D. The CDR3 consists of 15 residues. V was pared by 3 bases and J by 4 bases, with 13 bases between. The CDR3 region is CASSLEIGVYNEQFF. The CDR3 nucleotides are TGTGCCAGCAGTTTGGAGATTGGGGTTTACAATGAGCAGTTCTTC.